Listed below are T cell receptor beta chains from one sample, sequenced in a study of cytotoxic CD8 clonotypes in ibrutinib-treated CLL. Method: immunoSEQ multiplex PCR; TCRdb's copy keeps in-frame clones and lacks some. Found here are 35,000 to 45,000 clones, over 60% of them singletons; the top ten hold roughly 14%. The source material was PBMCs, sampled after 12 months of ibrutinib treatment. Receptor source: a human donor with chronic lymphocytic leukemia. Each CDR3 is given with its conserved first and last residue. A D gene is named only where the DNA matches it firmly. Clone size appears in some rows only: once, few, many, or a class for an expanded clone.

CASSDRDRLLLEQYF	TGTGCCAGCAGTGACAGGGACAGGTTGCTTTTGGAGCAGTACTTC	NA	TRBJ2-7	TRBV6-4	TRBD1
CASSLEVYNEQFF	TGTGCCAGCAGCTTAGAAGTCTACAATGAGCAGTTCTTC	NA	TRBJ2-1	TRBV11-2	NA
CASSLARQTGTGELFF	TGCGCCAGCAGCTTGGCCAGGCAGACTGGCACCGGGGAGCTGTTTTTT	NA	TRBJ2-2	TRBV5-1	NA
CASSEGAGGGLNYGYTF	TGTGCCAGCAGTGAAGGAGCAGGGGGCGGTCTTAACTATGGCTACACCTTC	once	TRBJ1-2	TRBV6-1	TRBD1
CASSLPNYGYTF	TGTGCCAGCAGTCTTCCCAACTATGGCTACACCTTC	NA	TRBJ1-2	TRBV27	NA
CASSSDLYEQYF	TGTGCCAGCAGCTCGGACTTGTACGAGCAGTACTTC	NA	TRBJ2-7	TRBV5-4	NA
CSVLGHQNTEAFF	TGCAGCGTCCTGGGACACCAAAACACTGAAGCTTTCTTT	NA	TRBJ1-1	TRBV29-1	NA
CASSLDWASGTVGELFF	TGTGCCAGCAGCTTAGATTGGGCTAGCGGGACGGTCGGGGAGCTGTTTTTT	NA	TRBJ2-2	TRBV11-3	TRBD2
CASSPRTGVNYGYTF	TGCGCCAGCAGCCCTCGGACAGGCGTAAACTATGGCTACACCTTC	NA	TRBJ1-2	TRBV5-1	TRBD1
CASSFPLTGGAQETQYF	TGTGCCAGCAGTTTCCCGCTGACAGGGGGCGCGCAGGAGACCCAGTACTTC	NA	TRBJ2-5	TRBV28	TRBD1
CASSRGLAVYNEQFF	TGTGCCAGCAGTCGGGGACTAGCGGTTTACAATGAGCAGTTCTTC	NA	TRBJ2-1	TRBV5-8	TRBD2
CASSPLGDRKTQYF	TGTGCCAGCAGTCCCCTTGGGGACCGGAAGACCCAGTACTTC	NA	TRBJ2-5	TRBV27	NA
CASSLRTNYGYTF	TGTGCCAGCAGCTTAAGGACTAACTATGGCTACACCTTC	NA	TRBJ1-2	TRBV11-2	NA
CASGPPVRAGTEAFF	TGTGCTAGTGGTCCTCCCGTTAGGGCAGGGACTGAAGCTTTCTTT	NA	TRBJ1-1	TRBV12-5	NA
CASSVAISGRAGTDNEQFF	TGTGCCAGCAGCGTAGCAATAAGCGGGAGGGCCGGAACCGACAATGAGCAGTTCTTC	once	TRBJ2-1	TRBV9	TRBD2
CASSLFTDFQETQYF	TGTGCCAGCAGTTTATTTACAGACTTCCAAGAGACCCAGTACTTC	NA	TRBJ2-5	TRBV28	NA
CASSLGQSGNTIYF	TGTGCCAGCAGCTTGGGACAGTCTGGAAACACCATATATTTT	NA	TRBJ1-3	TRBV7-2	TRBD1
CSAAGGTYNEQFF	TGCAGCGCAGCGGGAGGTACCTACAATGAGCAGTTCTTC	NA	TRBJ2-1	TRBV29-1	TRBD2
CASSITSQTSGYNEQFF	TGCGCCAGCAGCATAACCTCCCAGACTAGCGGTTACAATGAGCAGTTCTTC	NA	TRBJ2-1	TRBV5-1	TRBD2
CASSELGDSKETQYF	TGTGCCAGCAGTGAATTAGGGGACAGTAAAGAGACCCAGTACTTC	NA	TRBJ2-5	TRBV6-1	TRBD1
CASSIGTSGRDEQYF	TGTGCCAGCAGTATTGGGACTAGCGGGAGGGATGAGCAGTACTTC	NA	TRBJ2-7	TRBV6-1	TRBD2
CASSPLGGENNQPQHF	TGCGCCAGCAGCCCCCTTGGGGGGGAGAACAATCAGCCCCAGCATTTT	few	TRBJ1-5	TRBV4-1	NA
CASTLWTGRSVGELFF	TGCGCCAGCACCCTATGGACAGGGAGATCAGTCGGGGAGCTGTTTTTT	few	TRBJ2-2	TRBV5-1	TRBD1